Shown below are 22 T cell receptor beta chains from a single sample sequenced in a study of OX40 agonist ivuxolimab in advanced cancers. Only in-frame clones appear in the TCRdb table, and some are missing; sequencing was by immunoSEQ multiplex PCR. The sample has about 46,000 clones, 80% to 85% seen once. Sequencing used CD4+ or CD8+ T cells sorted from blood, obtained in a trial of the OX40 agonist ivuxolimab. The receptors stem from an adult with an advanced solid tumor such as melanoma, head and neck, liver or kidney cancer.

Notes on this clone: Relative to the germline gene, one junction end is altered; a read error may explain this. V usage is TRBV10-3 and J usage is TRBJ2-7; 9 nucleotides line up with TRBD1. The CDR3 totals 14 residues. The V gene's germline CDR1 is ENHRY and CDR2 SYGVKD. DNA of the CDR3: TGTGCCACCGAACGGGACAGGGACTCCAACGAGCAGTACTTC. Its translation: CATERDRDSNEQYF.

In this sample, this clone turned up once. V gene TRBV10-1 combines with J gene TRBJ1-5; possibly TRBD1 for D (5 bases). Trimming left V 10 bases short and J 2 bases short, with 12 bases between. Germline CDR1 WNHNN, CDR2 SYGVQD (reference sequence). CDR3 length: 13 amino acids. The CDR3, as DNA: TGCGCCAACACGGGGGGTGGCAATCAGCCCCAGCATTTT. It yields the protein CANTGGGNQPQHF.

This CDR3 reads CASRKTPGGTEAFF. The CDR3 nucleotides read TGTGCCAGCAGGAAGACCCCCGGGGGCACTGAAGCTTTCTTT. The chain carries TRBV6-5 and TRBJ1-1; D might be TRBD1 (5 bases). V lost 6 bases and J lost 4, with 15 bases in between. The CDR3 length is 14 residues. In germline, CDR1 is MNHEY, CDR2 SVGAGI.

This chain uses TRBV5-1 with TRBJ2-5; 7 bases match TRBD2. The CDR3 extends over 16 amino acids. The germline V gene has CDR1 SGHRS and CDR2 YFSETQ. The V segment lost 7 bases and the J segment 1 base; nucleotides outside the gene matches: 13. The CDR3 DNA follows: TGCGCCAGCGGATCCACCGGGGGGAGCACCCAAGAGACCCAGTACTTC. It encodes CASGSTGGSTQETQYF.

The sample holds a few counts of this clone. The V gene is TRBV12-5, the J gene TRBJ2-3, with D possibly matching TRBD1 (5 bases). The CDR3 consists of 14 residues. V dropped 6 bases and J dropped 1 base, with 11 bases sitting between them. Germline CDR1 LGHNT, CDR2 FRNRAP. The CDR3 bases are TGTGCTAGTGGATCCAGGGCCCGCACAGATACGCAGTATTTT. Its translation: CASGSRARTDTQYF.

This clone was recorded only once. This rearrangement joins TRBV5-6 to TRBJ1-4, with D possibly being TRBD1 (6 bases). The CDR3 totals 17 residues. V gave up 0 bases and J gave up 3 bases, with 15 bases separating them. CDR1 is SGHDT, CDR2 YYEEEE, per germline. CDR3 coding DNA: TGTGCCAGCAGCTTGGCCCCAGGGGTTTCAGCTAATGAAAAACTGTTTTTT. Protein: CASSLAPGVSANEKLFF.

The chain recombines TRBV9 with TRBJ2-2, with a tentative D call TRBD2 (6 bases). The CDR3 runs to 16 residues. Between the trimmed V and J ends, which lost 0 bases and 2 bases, there was a span of 11 bases. The germline V gene encodes CDR1 SGDLS and CDR2 YYNGEE. The CDR3 protein is CASSVAGGANTGELFF. As DNA, the CDR3 is TGTGCCAGCAGCGTAGCAGGCGGGGCTAACACCGGGGAGCTGTTTTTT.

V and J are TRBV6-4 and TRBJ2-2, with 11 bases aligning to TRBD2. The V segment lost 2 bases and the J segment 7 bases; nucleotides outside the gene matches: 3. Germline V gene sequence: CDR1 MRHNA, CDR2 SNTAGT. This CDR3 has 15 residues. The CDR3 nucleotides are TGTGCCAGCAGTGACCCTGGGACTAGCGGCGGGGAGCTGTTTTTT. This gives the protein CASSDPGTSGGELFF.

J is TRBJ1-1 and V is TRBV6-5; unclear D gene. V was shortened by 7 bases and J by 1 base, with 10 bases between the two germline ends. From germline, CDR1 is MNHEY and CDR2 SVGAGI. The length of the CDR3 is 13 residues. CDR3 protein: CASTQDPNTEAFF. The CDR3 DNA reads TGTGCCAGCACCCAGGACCCGAACACTGAAGCTTTCTTT.

V is TRBV5-1 and J is TRBJ1-2; tentative D call: TRBD1 (5 bases). The germline gives CDR1 SGHRS, CDR2 YFSETQ. V lost 0 bases and J lost 2, with 8 bases in between. The CDR3 is made up of 14 amino acids. CDR3 DNA sequence: TGCGCCAGCAGCTTGGGACAGTCGAACTATGGCTACACCTTC. This encodes CASSLGQSNYGYTF.

The J gene is TRBJ2-2, the V gene TRBV27, with D hard to call. The germline V and J ends were trimmed by 3 bases and 4 bases, with 6 bases remaining between them. The V gene's germline CDR1 is MNHEY and CDR2 SMNVEV (reference sequence). The CDR3 is made up of 13 amino acids. This CDR3 is CASSFVTTGELFF. The CDR3 coding sequence is TGTGCCAGCAGTTTCGTGACCACCGGGGAGCTGTTTTTT.

The chain employs TRBV10-3 and TRBJ2-3, with a possible D match to TRBD1 (6 bases). The CDR3 has 14 amino acids. The V gene lost 9 bases and the J gene lost 2 bases, with 15 bases spanning the gap. Germline lookup yields CDR1 ENHRY and CDR2 SYGVKD. Here the CDR3 DNA reads TGTGCCATTGCTGAGGGGGTTCTCACAGATACGCAGTATTTT. Amino acids: CAIAEGVLTDTQYF.

The sample holds one count of this clone. The chain joins TRBV18 to TRBJ2-7; 7 bases agree with TRBD1. CDR3 length: 14 residues. J gave up 4 bases and V 3 bases, and 6 bases lay outside the gene matches. Germline values: CDR1 KGHSH, CDR2 LQKENI. The CDR3, as DNA: TGTGCCAGCTCACCCCGACAGGGAGAATACGAGCAGTACTTC. It is translated as CASSPRQGEYEQYF.

This clone appeared a single time. This chain connects TRBV23-1 to TRBJ1-6; perhaps TRBD1 as D (5 bases). TRBV23-1 is marked as an open reading frame, function uncertain. This CDR3 comprises 19 residues. The germline V and J ends were trimmed by 2 bases and 5 bases, with 22 bases remaining between them. The DNA of the CDR3 is TGCGCCAGCAGTCAAACAGGAGGCCTTGCGGACCCCCATAATTCACCCCTCCACTTT. This sequence encodes CASSQTGGLADPHNSPLHF.

J is TRBJ2-7 and V is TRBV6-6; TRBD2 matches at 7 bases. Germline V gene sequence: CDR1 MNHNY, CDR2 SVGAGI (reference sequence). The V and J ends lost 7 bases and 2 bases, in that order; junction bases with no gene match: 8. The length of the CDR3 is 14 residues. The CDR3 bases are TGTGCCAGCACCAGCGAGCGGGGACCCTACGAGCAGTACTTC. Translated, it gives CASTSERGPYEQYF.

The CDR3 nucleotides read TGTGCCAGCAGCCAAGCGGGTGGACAGGGGTCCTCCAGTCCCCTCCACTTT. Translation gives CASSQAGGQGSSSPLHF. The chain has TRBV4-2 and TRBJ1-6; 9 bases line up with TRBD1. The germline CDR1 and CDR2 sequences are LGHNA and YNFKEQ. The CDR3 spans 17 residues. The junction had 14 bases not matched to a gene; V was cut back by 1 base and J by 13 bases.

V and J are TRBV14 and TRBJ2-7; TRBD1 aligns across 7 bases. V lost 3 bases to trimming and J lost 6 bases; unmatched junction nucleotides: 5. The germline V gene encodes CDR1 SGHDN and CDR2 FVKESK. The CDR3 length is 13 residues. Here the CDR3 DNA reads TGTGCCAGCAGCCAGCCGGGACAGTTCGAGCAGTACTTC. Protein product: CASSQPGQFEQYF.

The genes are TRBV6-1 and TRBJ2-1; the match to TRBD2 covers 10 bases. With V trimmed by 1 base and J by 9 bases, 6 bases remained unmatched. The CDR3 consists of 15 residues. Germline V CDR1 and CDR2: MNHNS, SASEGT. The DNA for the CDR3 is TGTGCCAGCAGTGAAGTCAGGACTAGCGGCACTGAGCAGTTCTTC. It codes for CASSEVRTSGTEQFF.

V is TRBV5-4 and J is TRBJ2-7, with a tentative D call TRBD2 (7 bases). Germline CDR1 and CDR2: SGHNT and YYREEE (reference sequence). The CDR3 loop spans 15 amino acids. Trimming shortened V by 6 bases and J by 2 bases, and 18 bases separated the two germline ends. In DNA, the CDR3 is TGTGCCAGCACGCCGGGAGGCAGGGGTCCCTACGAGCAGTACTTC. Translation gives CASTPGGRGPYEQYF.

V gene TRBV5-5 combines with J gene TRBJ1-1, with 11 bases identical to TRBD1. V shed 3 bases and J 8 bases; nucleotides not matched to a gene: 6. This CDR3 has 14 amino acids. CDR1 SGHKS and CDR2 YYEKEE come from the germline V gene (reference sequence). This CDR3 reads CASSSGQGAREAFF. In DNA form, the CDR3 reads TGTGCCAGCAGCTCTGGACAGGGGGCGCGGGAAGCTTTCTTT. Complete variable domain (other parts from reference TRBV5-5 and TRBJ1-1): DAGVTQSPTHLIKTRGQQVTLRCSPISGHKSVSWYQQVLGQGPQFIFQYYEKEERGRGNFPDRFSARQFPNYSSELNVNALLLGDSALYLCASSSGQGAREAFFGQGTRLTVV.

This clone has more than one count but fewer than ten. The chain employs TRBV6-6 and TRBJ1-2, with TRBD1 matching over 7 bases. With 5 bases clipped from V and 6 bases from J, the junction kept 6 bases outside the gene matches. CDR1 and CDR2 (germline): MNHNY, SVGAGI (reference sequence). The CDR3 runs to 13 residues. CDR3 in amino acids: CASSKEGADGYTF. The CDR3 DNA reads TGTGCCAGCAGTAAGGAGGGGGCAGATGGCTACACCTTC.

This clone was counted only a few times. The J gene is TRBJ2-2, the V gene TRBV6-1; D is ambiguous. The germline V gene has CDR1 MNHNS and CDR2 SASEGT. The CDR3 loop spans 18 amino acids. Trimming stripped 3 bases from V and 0 bases from J, with 17 bases between. DNA for the CDR3: TGTGCCAGCAGTGATTGGTCTCGGGTGTTCGCGAACACCGGGGAGCTGTTTTTT. Amino acids: CASSDWSRVFANTGELFF.